Each of the 9 T cell receptor beta chains below was sequenced from the same sample in a study of blood T cell repertoires in COVID-19 (dated by TCRdb to the early 2020s). Library creation used the immunoSEQ multiplex PCR assay. TCRdb provides this immuneACCESS table in a form limited to in-frame rearrangements. Some clones are lacking; in checked studies, under half of them reflect an unresolved V gene, and why the rest are absent is not known. This sample lists roughly 250,000 clones; roughly 88% were detected once. Roughly 0.94% of the sample goes to the ten largest clones. Input material: peripheral blood. Source of these receptors: a human donor with COVID-19, enrolled during active disease. The donor label of this sample is uncertain.

The rearrangement links TRBV27 to TRBJ2-7; 7 positions match TRBD1. V lost 5 bases, J lost 4 bases, and 11 bases stayed unmatched. Germline V gene sequence: CDR1 MNHEY, CDR2 SMNVEV (reference sequence). The CDR3 is 15 residues long. Here the CDR3 reads CASSPQTGPLYEQYF. CDR3 DNA sequence: TGTGCCAGCAGTCCCCAGACAGGGCCCTTATACGAGCAGTACTTC.

Remarks on this clone: One end of the junction does not line up with germline, which may come from a read error. This chain joins TRBV7-7 and TRBJ1-2, with D possibly matching TRBD1 (6 bases). Germline CDR1 reads SSHAT; CDR2 reads FNYEAQ (reference sequence). The CDR3 covers 14 residues. CDR3 amino acids: CASSSRFGQFGYTF. For the CDR3, the DNA is TGTGCTAGCAGCTCGCGATTCGGACAGTTCGGCTACACCTTC.

This chain links TRBV10-1 with TRBJ2-3, with a tentative D call TRBD2 (5 bases). The CDR3 runs 15 residues. Germline CDR1 WNHNN, CDR2 SYGVQD (reference sequence). V dropped 0 bases and J dropped 1 base, with 8 bases sitting between them. The CDR3 nucleotides read TGCGCCAGCAGTGAGTCCCTCGGGGGCACAGATACGCAGTATTTT. It yields the protein CASSESLGGTDTQYF.

This chain connects TRBV20-1 to TRBJ1-4, with D possibly TRBD1 on 5 matching bases. The CDR3 consists of 14 residues. Germline V gene lookup returns CDR1 DFQATT and CDR2 SNEGSKA (reference sequence). Trimming took off 3 bases at V and 7 bases at J, with 15 bases between the two ends. The CDR3 loop reads CSASYPQGTEKLFF. CDR3 DNA: TGCAGTGCTAGTTACCCCCAGGGTACTGAAAAACTGTTTTTT.

This chain links TRBV7-9 with TRBJ2-1; TRBD2 matches 9 bases. Germline V gene sequence: CDR1 SEHNR, CDR2 FQNEAQ (reference sequence). The J segment lost 7 bases and the V segment lost 3 bases, leaving 4 bases of the junction unmatched. The CDR3 runs 14 residues. The CDR3 here is CASSFSGSQNEQFF. The CDR3 DNA reads as TGTGCCAGCAGCTTTAGCGGGAGTCAAAATGAGCAGTTCTTC.

The CDR3 protein is CASSLALSGSEAFF. The CDR3 DNA is TGTGCCAGCAGCTTAGCACTTAGTGGGAGTGAAGCTTTCTTT. The rearrangement links TRBV7-9 to TRBJ1-1; D ambiguous. The CDR3 consists of 14 residues. Germline loops: CDR1 SEHNR, CDR2 FQNEAQ (reference sequence). V was cut by 0 bases and J by 7 bases, with 12 bases left in between.

The chain has TRBV5-1 and TRBJ1-6; no definite D call. The CDR3 is made up of 15 amino acids. Germline V gives CDR1 SGHRS, CDR2 YFSETQ. The V and J ends lost 7 bases and 0 bases respectively, with 11 bases between them. The CDR3 nucleotides are TGCGCCAGCCGAGGCGGCGACTCCTATAATTCACCCCTCCACTTT. Amino acids: CASRGGDSYNSPLHF. The variable domain in full, with the rest retrieved from reference TRBV5-1 and TRBJ1-6, is KAGVTQTPRYLIKTRGQQVTLSCSPISGHRSVSWYQQTPGQGLQFLFEYFSETQRNKGNFPGRFSGRQFSNSRSEMNVSTLELGDSALYLCASRGGDSYNSPLHFGNGTRLTVT.

The J gene is TRBJ1-6, the V gene TRBV20-1; 7 bases align to TRBD1. The CDR3 has 17 residues. The V and J ends lost 3 bases and 5 bases, in that order; junction bases with no gene match: 13. In germline, CDR1 is DFQATT, CDR2 SNEGSKA (reference sequence). DNA of the CDR3: TGCAGTGCTAGTCCCCGGGGAACCGGGACAGATAATTCACCCCTCCACTTT. Encoded protein: CSASPRGTGTDNSPLHF.

The CDR3 DNA reads as TGTGCCAGCAGCCAAGGGACAGGAAGTAACTATGGCTACACCTTC. This encodes CASSQGTGSNYGYTF. This chain joins TRBV3-1 (or the pseudogene TRBV3-2) and TRBJ1-2; TRBD1 matches at 7 bases. The length of the CDR3 is 15 residues. V shed 1 base, J shed 1 base, and the junction held 3 bases outside the gene matches. Germline V lookup: CDR1 LGHDT, CDR2 YNNKEL (reference sequence).